The 14 T cell receptor beta chains given below trace back to one sample, sequenced in a study of cytomegalovirus exposure and HLA in healthy donors. PCR primers comprised 60 Vbeta and 13 Jbeta primers. Clones were read by immunoSEQ multiplex PCR, and TCRdb kept only the in-frame ones, dropping some. Recorded for this sample: 90,000 to 150,000 clones. The sequenced sample consisted of PBMCs. Receptors were obtained from a man between 18 and 29 years old in good health and CMV-seronegative.

The chain employs TRBV30 and TRBJ2-2; a weak D match, TRBD1 (6 bases). V dropped 2 bases and J dropped 4 bases, with 11 bases sitting between them. Germline CDR1 reads GTSNPN; CDR2 reads SVGIG (reference sequence). This CDR3 has 14 residues. In nucleotides, the CDR3 is TGTGCCTGGAGTCCAGGGGTGGGCACCGGGGAGCTGTTTTTT. Translating gives CAWSPGVGTGELFF.

The rearrangement joins TRBV6-6 to TRBJ1-1; 8 bases line up with TRBD1. Germline values: CDR1 MNHNY, CDR2 SVGAGI (reference sequence). The CDR3 totals 16 residues. V dropped 7 bases and J dropped 10; count of bases not matched to a gene: 20. This CDR3 is CASTDRVGQGASGAFF. DNA of the CDR3: TGTGCCAGCACCGACAGGGTCGGACAGGGAGCCTCGGGAGCTTTCTTT.

The gene calls are TRBV30 and TRBJ2-7, with a possible D match to TRBD1 (6 bases). This CDR3 contains 15 residues. V shed 1 base and J shed 3 bases, with 16 bases lying between them. Germline CDR1 reads GTSNPN; CDR2 reads SVGIG (reference sequence). The CDR3 region is CAWSAWTALHYEQYF. Here the CDR3 DNA reads TGTGCCTGGAGTGCCTGGACAGCACTTCACTACGAGCAGTACTTC.

The genes are TRBV2 and TRBJ2-5; the D is unclear. Deletions cut 4 bases from V and 5 bases from J, with 11 bases between. Germline-derived CDR1 and CDR2 are SNHLY and FYNNEI. The CDR3 spans 13 residues. CDR3 amino acids: CASSGPGVETQYF. The CDR3 DNA is TGTGCCAGCAGTGGACCAGGCGTGGAGACCCAGTACTTC. The full variable domain, with the rest looked up from reference TRBV2 and TRBJ2-5, is EPEVTQTPSHQVTQMGQEVILRCVPISNHLYFYWYRQILGQKVEFLVSFYNNEISEKSEIFDDQFSVERPDGSNFTLKIRSTKLEDSAMYFCASSGPGVETQYFGPGTRLLVL.

This sequence joins TRBV5-1 and TRBJ2-3, with a weak D call TRBD2 (6 bases). Germline V gene lookup returns CDR1 SGHRS and CDR2 YFSETQ. Trimming cost V 2 bases and J 2 bases, with 9 bases left between them. CDR3 length: 14 amino acids. CDR3 in amino acids: CASSFGEVTDTQYF. The CDR3 nucleotides read TGCGCCAGCAGCTTTGGGGAGGTCACAGATACGCAGTATTTT.

V usage is TRBV5-1 and J usage is TRBJ2-3; 11 positions match TRBD1. Trimming cost V 4 bases and J 2 bases; bases outside gene matches: 6. Germline CDR1 reads SGHRS; CDR2 reads YFSETQ. This CDR3 region has 16 residues. The CDR3: CASSPGTGGNTDTQYF. CDR3 in DNA: TGCGCCAGCAGCCCAGGGACAGGGGGAAACACAGATACGCAGTATTTT.

V is TRBV2 and J is TRBJ1-2; D possibly corresponds to TRBD1 (5 bases). Germline V gives CDR1 SNHLY, CDR2 FYNNEI. The CDR3 length is 11 residues. The V end was cut by 6 bases, the J end by 6 bases, with 8 bases between. This CDR3 reads CASRVRDGYTF. DNA for the CDR3: TGTGCCAGCAGGGTCAGGGATGGCTACACCTTC.

The chain couples TRBV9 to TRBJ1-1; 12 nucleotides match TRBD1. CDR1 and CDR2 from the germline V gene are SGDLS and YYNGEE. J gave up 4 bases and V 4 bases, and 14 bases lay outside the gene matches. CDR3 size: 18 residues. The CDR3 coding sequence is TGTGCCAGCAGCTTAACCGCCCGGGACAGGGGGCTGATCACTGAAGCTTTCTTT. This encodes CASSLTARDRGLITEAFF.

This CDR3 reads CASSSGWNQPQHF. Here the CDR3 DNA reads TGTGCCAGCAGCTCAGGGTGGAATCAGCCCCAGCATTTT. The V and J genes are TRBV7-6 and TRBJ1-5; D may be TRBD1 (5 bases). The germline CDR1 and CDR2 sequences are SGHVS and FNYEAQ. The CDR3 spans 13 residues. Trimming shortened V by 4 bases and J by 4 bases, and 8 bases separated the two germline ends.

For this clone: This specimen includes other DNA sequences encoding the same CDR3. The chain joins TRBV9 to TRBJ1-6; TRBD1 aligns across 7 bases. The germline gives CDR1 SGDLS, CDR2 YYNGEE. The trim removed 0 bases at V and 8 bases at J, leaving 2 bases unmatched. This CDR3 region has 14 residues. CDR3 in amino acids: CASSVGGGDSPLHF. The CDR3 DNA follows: TGTGCCAGCAGCGTAGGAGGGGGCGATTCACCCCTCCACTTT.

The chain carries TRBV5-1 and TRBJ2-7; D ambiguous. CDR3 length: 15 residues. CDR1 is SGHRS and CDR2 is YFSETQ in the germline V gene. Trimming pared 0 bases from V and 0 bases from J, leaving 10 bases between. The CDR3 nucleotides are TGCGCCAGCAGCTTGGCGCCGGAGAGCTCCTACGAGCAGTACTTC. Amino acid sequence: CASSLAPESSYEQYF.

The rearrangement joins TRBV7-2 to TRBJ1-1; TRBD1 matches 7 bases. V lost 5 bases and J lost 4; bases outside the gene matches: 4. The germline CDR1 and CDR2 sequences are SGHTA and FQGNSA. The CDR3 runs 13 residues. CDR3 residues: CASSADRVTEAFF. The CDR3 DNA is TGTGCCAGCAGCGCCGACAGGGTCACTGAAGCTTTCTTT.

Of note for this clone: This same CDR3 is encoded by further DNA sequences in the sample. The chain recombines TRBV5-1 with TRBJ1-1, with unresolved D. The CDR3 length is 13 residues. CDR1 is SGHRS, CDR2 YFSETQ, per germline. V was shortened by 4 bases and J by 1 base, with 8 bases between the two germline ends. The DNA for the CDR3 is TGCGCCAGCAGCCTTCCAGGGAACACTGAAGCTTTCTTT. Encoded protein: CASSLPGNTEAFF.

This rearrangement joins TRBV28 to TRBJ1-4; unclear D gene. The germline V gene encodes CDR1 MDHEN and CDR2 SYDVKM. The CDR3 runs 13 residues. V lost 6 bases, J lost 0 bases, and 5 bases lay in between. CDR3 DNA: TGTGCCAGCAGGGAGGCAACTAATGAAAAACTGTTTTTT. Translated, it gives CASREATNEKLFF.